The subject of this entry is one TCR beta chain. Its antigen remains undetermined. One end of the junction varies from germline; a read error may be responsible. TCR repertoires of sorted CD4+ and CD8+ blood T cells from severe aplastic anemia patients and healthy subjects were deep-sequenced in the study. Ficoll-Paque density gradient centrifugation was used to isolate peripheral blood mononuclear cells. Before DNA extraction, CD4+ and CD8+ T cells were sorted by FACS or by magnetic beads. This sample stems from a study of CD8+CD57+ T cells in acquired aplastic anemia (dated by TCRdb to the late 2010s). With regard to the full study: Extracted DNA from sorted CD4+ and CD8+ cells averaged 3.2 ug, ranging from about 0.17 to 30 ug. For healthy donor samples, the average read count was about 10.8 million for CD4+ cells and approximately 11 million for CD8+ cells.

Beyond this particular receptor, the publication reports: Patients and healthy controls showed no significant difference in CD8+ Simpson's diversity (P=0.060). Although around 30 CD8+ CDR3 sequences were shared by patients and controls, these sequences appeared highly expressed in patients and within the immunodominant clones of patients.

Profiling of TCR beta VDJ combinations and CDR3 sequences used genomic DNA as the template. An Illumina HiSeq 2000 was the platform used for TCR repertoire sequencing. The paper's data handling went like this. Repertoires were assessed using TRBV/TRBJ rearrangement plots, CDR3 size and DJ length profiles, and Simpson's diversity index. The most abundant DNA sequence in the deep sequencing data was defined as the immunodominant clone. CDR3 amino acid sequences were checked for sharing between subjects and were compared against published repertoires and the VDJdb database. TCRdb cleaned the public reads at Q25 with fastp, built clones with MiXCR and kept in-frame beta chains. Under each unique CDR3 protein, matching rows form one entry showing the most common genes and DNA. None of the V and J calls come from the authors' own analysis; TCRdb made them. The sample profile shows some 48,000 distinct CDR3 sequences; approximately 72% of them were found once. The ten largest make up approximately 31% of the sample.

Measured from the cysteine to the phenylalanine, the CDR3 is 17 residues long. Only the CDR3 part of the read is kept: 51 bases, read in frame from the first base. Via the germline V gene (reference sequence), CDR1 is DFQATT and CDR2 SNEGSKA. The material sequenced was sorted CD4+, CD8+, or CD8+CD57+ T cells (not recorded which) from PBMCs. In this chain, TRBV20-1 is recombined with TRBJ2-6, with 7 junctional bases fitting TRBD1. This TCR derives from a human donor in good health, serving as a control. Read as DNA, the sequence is TGCAGTGCTAGGCGACAGGGTGTGGTTCTGGGGGCCAACGTCCTGACCTTC. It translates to CSARRQGVVLGANVLTF.